One sample yielded the 6 T cell receptor beta chains listed below, sequenced in a study of CD8 T cells in ankylosing spondylitis. Study-level findings and limits: Ankylosing spondylitis blood appeared to be characterized by a TCR beta motif of several highly homologous variants.

These receptors have no identified antigens. TCRdb reanalysed the 5' RACE reads using MiXCR and keeps one entry per CDR3 protein. The data hold around 390,000 distinct CDR3 sequences, with more than 20% observed a single time. The material sequenced was blood, either unsorted or a sorted T cell fraction (not recorded which). The receptor source for this set is a male donor with ankylosing spondylitis.

J is TRBJ2-1 and V is TRBV11-2, with TRBD2 matching over 10 bases. V dropped 5 bases and J dropped 9; count of bases not matched to a gene: 4. Germline V lookup: CDR1 SGHAT, CDR2 FQNNGV. The CDR3 length is 13 residues. The CDR3 spells CASSTTSGTEQFF. For the CDR3, the DNA is TGTGCCAGCAGCACCACTAGCGGGACTGAGCAGTTCTTC.

The chain combines TRBV6-2 or TRBV6-3 with TRBJ2-7, with D perhaps matching TRBD1 (6 bases). V shed 4 bases and J shed 6 bases, with 10 bases lying between them. There are 12 residues in the CDR3. The germline gives CDR1 MNHEY, CDR2 SVGEGT. The chain's CDR3 is CASSSRGPEQYF. The CDR3 DNA reads TGTGCCAGCAGTTCCAGGGGACCCGAGCAGTACTTC.

The chain links TRBV5-1 to TRBJ1-5; D is possibly TRBD1 (5 bases). V lost 1 base and J 4 bases, leaving 12 bases between the germline ends. The length of the CDR3 is 15 residues. Looked up from germline, CDR1 is SGHRS and CDR2 is YFSETQ. CDR3 sequence (DNA): TGCGCCAGCAGCTTGCTCGGGGGGAGGAATCAGCCCCAGCATTTT. Translated, it gives CASSLLGGRNQPQHF.

This clonotype was observed a handful of times. The CDR3 nucleotides are TGTGCCAGCAGTCCGGGGACAAGGCCTTTGGAGCAGTACTTC. Translating it yields CASSPGTRPLEQYF. The V gene is TRBV27, the J gene TRBJ2-7, with D maybe TRBD1 (6 bases). The CDR3 covers 14 residues. Per germline, CDR1 MNHEY and CDR2 SMNVEV (reference sequence). Trimming shortened V by 5 bases and J by 7 bases, and 18 bases separated the two germline ends.

The gene calls are TRBV7-3 and TRBJ2-4, with D tentatively TRBD2 (6 bases). Germline loops: CDR1 SGHTA, CDR2 FQGTGA. The V gene lost 1 base and the J gene lost 7 bases, with 14 bases spanning the gap. This CDR3 is built from 15 residues. In DNA, the CDR3 is TGTGCCAGCAGCTTAATGTCGGGAGCGGAGAACATTCAGTACTTC. It yields the protein CASSLMSGAENIQYF.

This sequence joins TRBV20-1 and TRBJ2-5; tentatively, D is TRBD2 (6 bases). The V end was cut by 3 bases, the J end by 5 bases, with 13 bases between. CDR3 length: 13 amino acids. Germline V gives CDR1 DFQATT, CDR2 SNEGSKA (reference sequence). The CDR3 DNA sequence: TGCAGTGCTAGGATAACAGGAGGGGAGACCCAGTACTTC. This codes for CSARITGGETQYF.